The 10 T cell receptor beta chains below all came from one sample that was sequenced in a study of blood T cells in healthy people across ages. Through a sample-barcoded 5' primer and a J-beta primer mix, a second PCR was run for roughly 6 to 12 cycles. In TCRdb, the 5' RACE reads were re-called with MiXCR into one record per CDR3 protein. This sample has around 620,000 distinct CDR3 sequences, with about 26% found just once. Sequencing was done on a sample of blood. All receptors come from a woman between 65 and 79 years old in good health.

This clonotype was observed a handful of times. V and J are TRBV27 and TRBJ1-5; D remains ambiguous. Trimming removed 4 bases from V and 6 bases from J, with 10 bases in between. CDR1 and CDR2 from the germline V gene are MNHEY and SMNVEV (reference sequence). The CDR3 contains 13 residues. As DNA, the CDR3 is TGTGCCAGCAGTTGGGGAAAGGGTCAGCCCCAGCATTTT. This encodes CASSWGKGQPQHF.

The rearrangement links TRBV5-1 to TRBJ2-7; D ambiguous. Germline loops: CDR1 SGHRS, CDR2 YFSETQ. V was trimmed by 2 bases and J by 0 bases, leaving 9 bases between them. This CDR3 comprises 14 residues. This CDR3 is CASSFIPGSYEQYF. DNA for the CDR3: TGCGCCAGCAGCTTCATACCAGGCTCCTACGAGCAGTACTTC.

This sequence joins TRBV9 and TRBJ2-3, with 7 bases lining up with TRBD2. This CDR3 region has 14 residues. Germline V gene sequence: CDR1 SGDLS, CDR2 YYNGEE. V lost 7 bases to trimming and J lost 5 bases; unmatched junction nucleotides: 10. This chain's CDR3 is CASSRQGGRDTQYF. CDR3 in DNA: TGTGCCAGCTCCCGTCAGGGCGGGAGAGATACGCAGTATTTT.

A single count supports this clonotype. One junction end disagrees with the germline gene, perhaps due to a read error. This chain uses TRBV6-1 with TRBJ2-5; TRBD2 matches 7 bases. CDR3 size: 15 residues. Germline CDR1 MNHNS, CDR2 SASEGT. CDR3 DNA sequence: TGTGCCGGCAGCCCTGGGACTACCGCTCGAGAGACCCAGTACTTC. Its protein is CAGSPGTTARETQYF.

This chain uses TRBV7-9 with TRBJ1-2; 10 nucleotides agree with TRBD1. Germline lookup yields CDR1 SEHNR and CDR2 FQNEAQ (reference sequence). The CDR3 sequence is 16 residues long. V was clipped by 5 bases and J by 6 bases; unmatched bases: 12. CDR3 bases: TGTGCCAGCAGCCCCCCCCCGGGACAGGGGACGGATGGCTACACCTTC. This translates into CASSPPPGQGTDGYTF. The variable domain in full, completed from reference TRBV7-9 and TRBJ1-2, reads DTGVSQNPRHKITKRGQNVTFRCDPISEHNRLYWYRQTLGQGPEFLTYFQNEAQLEKSRLLSDRFSAERPKGSFSTLEIQRTEQGDSAMYLCASSPPPGQGTDGYTFGSGTRLTVV.

The CDR3 region is CASRTGIEANVLTF. CDR3 in DNA: TGTGCCAGTCGGACAGGGATCGAGGCCAACGTCCTGACTTTC. The chain combines TRBV2 with TRBJ2-6, with 8 positions matching TRBD1. V dropped 9 bases and J dropped 6; count of bases not matched to a gene: 7. The V gene's germline CDR1 is SNHLY and CDR2 FYNNEI. This CDR3 is 14 amino acids long.

The V call is TRBV5-1, the J call TRBJ2-3, with 8 bases aligning to TRBD2. Germline lookup yields CDR1 SGHRS and CDR2 YFSETQ. The V segment lost 0 bases and the J segment 8 bases; nucleotides outside the gene matches: 14. This CDR3 region has 17 residues. Here the CDR3 reads CASSLVGSGAVIGTQYF. The CDR3 DNA reads as TGCGCCAGCAGCTTGGTGGGTAGCGGGGCCGTAATAGGTACGCAGTATTTT.

This clonotype was counted a few times. The rearrangement links TRBV7-2 to TRBJ2-7; D unclear. There are 12 residues in the CDR3. V was clipped by 3 bases and J by 6 bases, with 9 bases between them. CDR1 and CDR2 from the germline V gene are SGHTA and FQGNSA. CDR3 nucleotides: TGTGCCAGCAGCTTTGCGCCGGGCGAGCAGTACTTC. This encodes CASSFAPGEQYF.

Concerning this clonotype: Its ends do not fully match the called genes, so a read error is possible. The J gene is TRBJ1-3, the V gene TRBV7-2, with no clear D. The V gene's germline CDR1 is SGHTA and CDR2 FQGNSA. The CDR3 is 16 amino acids. CDR3 amino acids: CASSLVGSRSGSTIYF. In nucleotides, the CDR3 is TGTGCCAGCAGCTTAGTTGGCAGCCGGTCTGGAAGCACCATATATTTT.

The rearrangement links TRBV19 to TRBJ2-1; perhaps TRBD2 as D (6 bases). Germline loops: CDR1 LNHDA, CDR2 SQIVND (reference sequence). The length of the CDR3 is 13 residues. Trimming pared 1 base from V and 7 bases from J, leaving 8 bases between. The CDR3 region has the DNA TGTGCCAGTAGTATAGGACTAGAGAATGAGCAGTTCTTC. Encoded protein: CASSIGLENEQFF.